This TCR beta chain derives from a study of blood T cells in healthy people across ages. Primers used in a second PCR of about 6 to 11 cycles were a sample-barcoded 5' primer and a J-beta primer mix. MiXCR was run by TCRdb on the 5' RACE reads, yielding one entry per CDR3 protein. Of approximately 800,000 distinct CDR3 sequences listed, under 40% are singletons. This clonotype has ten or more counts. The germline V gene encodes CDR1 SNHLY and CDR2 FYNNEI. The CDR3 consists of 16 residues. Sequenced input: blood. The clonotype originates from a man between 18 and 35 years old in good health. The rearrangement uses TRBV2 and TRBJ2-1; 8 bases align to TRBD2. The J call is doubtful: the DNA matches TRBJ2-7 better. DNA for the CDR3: TGTGCCAGCGATTCCCCGGGGGGGAGGCCCGTCAATGAGCAGTACTTC. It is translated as CASDSPGGRPVNEQYF.